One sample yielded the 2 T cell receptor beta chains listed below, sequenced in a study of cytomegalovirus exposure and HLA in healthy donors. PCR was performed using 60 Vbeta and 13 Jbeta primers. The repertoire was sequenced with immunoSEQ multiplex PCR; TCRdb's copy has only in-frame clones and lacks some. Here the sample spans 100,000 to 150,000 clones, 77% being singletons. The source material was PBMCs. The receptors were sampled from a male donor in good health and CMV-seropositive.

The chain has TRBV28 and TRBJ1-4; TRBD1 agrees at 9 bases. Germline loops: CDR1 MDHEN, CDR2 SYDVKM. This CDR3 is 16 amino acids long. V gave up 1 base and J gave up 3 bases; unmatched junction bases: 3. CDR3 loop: CASSLFRDRANEKLFF. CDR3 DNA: TGTGCCAGCAGTTTATTTCGGGACAGGGCTAATGAAAAACTGTTTTTT.

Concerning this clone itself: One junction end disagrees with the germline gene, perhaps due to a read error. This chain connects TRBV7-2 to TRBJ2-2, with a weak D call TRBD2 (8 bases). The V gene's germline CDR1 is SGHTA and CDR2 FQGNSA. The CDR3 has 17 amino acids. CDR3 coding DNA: TGTGCCAGCAGCTTCCGGGAGGGGGCTAGTAATTCCGGGAAGCTGTTTTTT. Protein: CASSFREGASNSGKLFF.